The rows below give T cell receptor beta chains drawn from one sample of a study of blood T cell repertoires in COVID-19. The method was immunoSEQ multiplex PCR; TCRdb's version includes in-frame clones alone and lacks a portion of them. The repertoire consists of around 300,000 clones, with around 90% occurring once and the leading ten covering around 2.1%. Material for sequencing was peripheral blood. These receptor sequences come from a man in his fifties or sixties with acute or convalescent COVID-19. Each CDR3 is given with its conserved first and last residue. A D gene is named only where the DNA matches it firmly. Size values are once, few and many counts, or a class for expanded clones, and some rows have none.

>TRBV19|TRBD1|NA|TRBJ2-5
CASSPSRDRYETQYF
TGTGCCAGTAGTCCGTCCCGGGACAGGTATGAGACCCAGTACTTC
>TRBV10-3|TRBD1|few|TRBJ2-1
CAISGVIQGAYNEQFF
TGTGCCATCAGTGGGGTAATCCAGGGGGCGTACAATGAGCAGTTCTTC
>TRBV7-2|NA|NA|TRBJ2-1
CASSSGGGVSSYNEQFF
TGTGCCAGCAGCTCCGGTGGCGGGGTCAGCTCCTACAATGAGCAGTTCTTC
>TRBV5-4|NA|few|TRBJ2-5
CASSLAGARGETQYF
TGTGCCAGCAGCTTGGCCGGGGCCCGGGGGGAGACCCAGTACTTC
>TRBV11-3|NA|NA|TRBJ2-1
CASSLAAGSNEQFF
TGTGCCAGCAGCTTAGCGGCAGGGTCCAATGAGCAGTTCTTC
>TRBV4-1|NA|NA|TRBJ2-1
CASSQESGGNNEQFF
TGCGCCAGCAGCCAAGAGAGTGGGGGCAACAATGAGCAGTTCTTC
>TRBV9|TRBD2|NA|TRBJ2-3
CASSVVAGGPVDTQYF
TGTGCCAGCAGCGTAGTAGCGGGGGGGCCGGTAGATACGCAGTATTTT
>TRBV2|TRBD1|NA|TRBJ1-1
CASSARQGIVPEAFF
TGTGCCAGCAGCGCGCGACAGGGTATTGTCCCTGAAGCTTTCTTT
>TRBV6-5|NA|NA|TRBJ2-3
CASSYSPWRGEDTQYF
TGTGCCAGCAGTTACTCCCCATGGAGGGGAGAAGATACGCAGTATTTT
>TRBV5-5|TRBD1|NA|TRBJ1-3
CASSWGDRAGNTIYF
TGTGCCAGCAGCTGGGGGGACAGGGCTGGAAACACCATATATTTT
>TRBV11-2|NA|NA|TRBJ2-1
CASSPGAPPDEQFF
TGTGCCAGCAGCCCGGGAGCTCCCCCTGATGAGCAGTTCTTC
>TRBV9|NA|NA|TRBJ2-7
CASSQEPSYEQYF
TGTGCCAGCAGCCAAGAGCCTTCTTACGAGCAGTACTTC
>TRBV27|TRBD2|once|TRBJ2-7
CASSLAGVIYEQYF
TGTGCCAGCAGTTTAGCGGGGGTGATCTACGAGCAGTACTTC
>TRBV7-9|TRBD2|NA|TRBJ2-5
CASSFGTSGRGETQYF
TGTGCCAGCAGCTTCGGGACTAGCGGGAGAGGAGAGACCCAGTACTTC
>TRBV10-3|TRBD1|NA|TRBJ1-2
CAISENRGLNYGYTF
TGTGCCATCAGTGAAAACAGGGGGCTAAACTATGGCTACACCTTC
>TRBV10-1|NA|NA|TRBJ1-6
CASSTGTISSPLHF
TGCGCCAGCAGTACCGGGACAATCAGTTCACCCCTCCACTTT
>TRBV7-2|NA|few|TRBJ1-2
CASSLALRGGYTF
TGTGCCAGCAGCTTAGCGCTCAGGGGAGGCTACACCTTC
>TRBV10-3|NA|few|TRBJ1-5
CAISPSGDQPQHF
TGTGCCATCAGTCCGTCGGGGGATCAGCCCCAGCATTTT
>TRBV9|NA|NA|TRBJ2-7
CASSVGVGAYEQYF
TGTGCCAGCAGCGTAGGGGTCGGAGCCTACGAGCAGTACTTC
>TRBV2|NA|NA|TRBJ1-1
CASTPRTENTEAFF
TGTGCCAGCACCCCAAGGACAGAGAACACTGAAGCTTTCTTT
>TRBV10-1|TRBD2|NA|TRBJ2-3
CASSDTSGDTQYF
TGCGCCAGCAGTGATACTAGCGGCGATACGCAGTATTTT
>TRBV11-2|NA|NA|TRBJ1-1
CASSDRQGLYTEAFF
TGTGCCAGCAGCGACAGGCAGGGGCTATACACTGAAGCTTTCTTT
>TRBV7-9|TRBD1|NA|TRBJ2-7
CASSPQDRGNEQYF
TGTGCCAGCAGCCCCCAAGACAGGGGAAACGAGCAGTACTTC
>TRBV2|TRBD1|NA|TRBJ1-6
CAREDRDSPLHF
TGTGCCAGAGAAGACAGGGATTCACCCCTCCACTTT
>TRBV7-9|TRBD1|many|TRBJ1-6
CASSLLPGQGFDSLHF
TGTGCCAGCAGCTTACTGCCGGGACAGGGATTTGATTCCCTCCACTTT
>TRBV18|NA|NA|TRBJ1-6
CASSPPSGSLGNSPLHF
TGTGCCAGCTCACCGCCATCCGGGAGTTTGGGTAATTCACCCCTCCACTTT